Listed below are T cell receptor beta chains from one sample, sequenced in a study of human T cells and chemical hapten exposure. TCRdb reprocessed the RACE reads via MiXCR and lists one record per CDR3 protein. The sample includes roughly 260,000 distinct CDR3 sequences, about 8.6% seen only once; the top ten take less than 3%. This specimen was whole blood, taken in connection with sensitization to the hapten diphenylcyclopropenone (DPC). The source is a woman aged 40 to 50 with alopecia areata. Some clones in this sample may be carry-over from other donors' samples. Each CDR3 is given with its conserved first and last residue. Fields, in order: J gene, D gene, V gene, clone size, CDR3 protein, CDR3 DNA. D genes are given only for firm matches. Part of the rows lack a size; the others show once, few, many or a class for expanded clones.

j_gene: TRBJ2-7; d_gene: .; v_gene: TRBV11-2; abundance: many; CDR3aa: CASSSTPRGSSYEQYF; CDR3nt: TGTGCCAGCAGCTCGACGCCCAGGGGAAGCTCCTACGAGCAGTACTTC
j_gene: TRBJ1-4; d_gene: .; v_gene: TRBV5-4; abundance: .; CDR3aa: CASSLTGSYNEKLFF; CDR3nt: TGTGCCAGCAGCTTGACGGGCAGTTATAATGAAAAACTGTTTTTT
j_gene: TRBJ1-4; d_gene: .; v_gene: TRBV7-9; abundance: few; CDR3aa: CASSFGLGNEKLFF; CDR3nt: TGTGCCAGCAGCTTTGGATTGGGGAATGAAAAACTGTTTTTT
j_gene: TRBJ1-4; d_gene: .; v_gene: TRBV4-3; abundance: many; CDR3aa: CASSQDRSVVPFF; CDR3nt: TGCGCCAGCAGCCAAGATCGGTCAGTCGTGCCGTTTTTT
j_gene: TRBJ2-7; d_gene: .; v_gene: TRBV14; abundance: .; CDR3aa: CASRGGGSYEQYF; CDR3nt: TGTGCCAGCCGCGGGGGCGGCTCCTACGAGCAGTACTTC
j_gene: TRBJ1-1; d_gene: .; v_gene: TRBV12-3/TRBV12-4; abundance: few; CDR3aa: CASSDSGVRSEAFF; CDR3nt: TGTGCCAGCAGTGACAGTGGGGTTCGCTCTGAAGCTTTCTTT
j_gene: TRBJ2-1; d_gene: .; v_gene: TRBV9; abundance: .; CDR3aa: CASSASVSYNEQFF; CDR3nt: TGTGCCAGCAGCGCTAGCGTTTCCTACAATGAGCAGTTCTTC
j_gene: TRBJ1-1; d_gene: TRBD1; v_gene: TRBV10-3; abundance: .; CDR3aa: CAISESNRGVEAFF; CDR3nt: TGTGCCATCAGTGAGTCTAACAGGGGTGTTGAAGCTTTCTTT
j_gene: TRBJ2-1; d_gene: .; v_gene: TRBV5-1; abundance: .; CDR3aa: CASSLAGDVPSF; CDR3nt: TGCGCCAGCAGCTTGGCCGGGGACGTCCCATCCTTC
j_gene: TRBJ1-1; d_gene: .; v_gene: TRBV6-5; abundance: .; CDR3aa: CASSYSAGSHEAFF; CDR3nt: TGTGCCAGCAGTTACTCGGCCGGGAGCCATGAAGCTTTCTTT
j_gene: TRBJ1-2; d_gene: .; v_gene: TRBV6-2/TRBV6-3; abundance: .; CDR3aa: CASSPTGLRELSSLLGYGYTF; CDR3nt: TGTGCCAGCAGCCCGACCGGTCTAAGGGAACTCTCATCCCTACTTGGCTATGGCTACACCTTC
j_gene: TRBJ2-1; d_gene: TRBD1; v_gene: TRBV20-1; abundance: few; CDR3aa: CSAPGQFTYNEQFF; CDR3nt: TGCAGTGCCCCGGGACAGTTTACCTACAATGAGCAGTTCTTC
j_gene: TRBJ1-2; d_gene: .; v_gene: TRBV12-3/TRBV12-4; abundance: .; CDR3aa: CASSPQVGGSYTF; CDR3nt: TGTGCCAGCAGTCCCCAGGTAGGGGGAAGCTACACCTTC
j_gene: TRBJ2-1; d_gene: .; v_gene: TRBV7-9; abundance: .; CDR3aa: CASSSTTYNEQFF; CDR3nt: TGTGCCAGCAGCTCTACAACGTACAATGAGCAGTTCTTC
j_gene: TRBJ2-3; d_gene: TRBD2; v_gene: TRBV7-6; abundance: many; CDR3aa: CASSTTAGGTDTQYF; CDR3nt: TGTGCCAGCAGCACCACAGCGGGAGGCACAGATACGCAGTATTTT
j_gene: TRBJ2-2; d_gene: .; v_gene: TRBV24-1; abundance: many; CDR3aa: CATSDSHYIGTGELFF; CDR3nt: TGTGCCACCAGTGATTCCCACTATATTGGGACCGGGGAGCTGTTTTTT
j_gene: TRBJ2-5; d_gene: .; v_gene: TRBV6-6; abundance: .; CDR3aa: CASRPDRGGLAAIQETQYF; CDR3nt: TGTGCCAGCAGACCGGACAGGGGTGGACTAGCGGCCATCCAAGAGACCCAGTACTTC
j_gene: TRBJ1-2; d_gene: TRBD1; v_gene: TRBV29-1; abundance: .; CDR3aa: CSATGAYGYTF; CDR3nt: TGCAGCGCAACAGGGGCCTATGGCTACACCTTC
j_gene: TRBJ1-5; d_gene: .; v_gene: TRBV2; abundance: once; CDR3aa: CASTASRSTDTQHF; CDR3nt: TGTGCCAGCACGGCTAGCAGGAGCACAGATACGCAGCATTTT
j_gene: TRBJ2-2; d_gene: .; v_gene: TRBV12-3/TRBV12-4; abundance: many; CDR3aa: CASSLGRRAGELFF; CDR3nt: TGTGCCAGCAGTTTAGGACGGCGAGCGGGGGAGCTGTTTTTT
j_gene: TRBJ2-1; d_gene: TRBD1; v_gene: TRBV6-1; abundance: few; CDR3aa: CASSERTGGNEQFF; CDR3nt: TGTGCCAGCAGTGAGCGAACAGGGGGCAATGAGCAGTTCTTC
j_gene: TRBJ2-7; d_gene: .; v_gene: TRBV20-1; abundance: few; CDR3aa: CSARGAIPYEQYF; CDR3nt: TGCAGTGCTAGGGGGGCGATCCCCTACGAGCAGTACTTC
j_gene: TRBJ2-6; d_gene: .; v_gene: TRBV18; abundance: .; CDR3aa: CASSPVTRDFVPGANVLTF; CDR3nt: TGTGCCAGCTCACCCGTGACCCGGGACTTTGTTCCCGGGGCCAACGTCCTGACTTTC
j_gene: TRBJ2-1; d_gene: TRBD2; v_gene: TRBV15; abundance: many; CDR3aa: CATSRGLAGANEQFF; CDR3nt: TGTGCCACCAGCAGAGGACTAGCGGGAGCCAATGAGCAGTTCTTC
j_gene: TRBJ2-5; d_gene: .; v_gene: TRBV20-1; abundance: many; CDR3aa: CSASPMGRGETQYF; CDR3nt: TGCAGTGCTAGCCCCATGGGTAGGGGAGAGACCCAGTACTTC
j_gene: TRBJ1-1; d_gene: .; v_gene: TRBV12-3/TRBV12-4; abundance: few; CDR3aa: CASRPLTGPNTEAFF; CDR3nt: TGTGCCAGCAGACCACTGACGGGCCCGAACACTGAAGCTTTCTTT
j_gene: TRBJ2-1; d_gene: TRBD1; v_gene: TRBV7-6; abundance: .; CDR3aa: CASSLYQGVSYNEQFF; CDR3nt: TGTGCCAGCAGCTTATATCAGGGGGTCTCCTACAATGAGCAGTTCTTC
j_gene: TRBJ2-3; d_gene: TRBD2; v_gene: TRBV12-3/TRBV12-4; abundance: few; CDR3aa: CASSLWTSGRTDTQYF; CDR3nt: TGTGCCAGCAGTCTGTGGACTAGCGGGAGAACAGATACGCAGTATTTT
j_gene: TRBJ2-3; d_gene: .; v_gene: TRBV7-2; abundance: many; CDR3aa: CASSLYNFMAGGTDTQYF; CDR3nt: TGTGCCAGCAGCTTATACAACTTTATGGCCGGCGGAACAGATACGCAGTATTTT
j_gene: TRBJ2-7; d_gene: .; v_gene: TRBV18; abundance: few; CDR3aa: CASSPSTQGYEQYF; CDR3nt: TGTGCCAGCTCACCATCGACACAGGGCTACGAGCAGTACTTC
j_gene: TRBJ2-3; d_gene: .; v_gene: TRBV2; abundance: .; CDR3aa: CASEGGPGTDTQYF; CDR3nt: TGTGCCAGCGAAGGAGGGCCAGGCACAGATACGCAGTATTTT
j_gene: TRBJ2-2; d_gene: .; v_gene: TRBV20-1; abundance: .; CDR3aa: CSARPVRTGELFF; CDR3nt: TGCAGTGCTAGGCCAGTTCGAACCGGGGAGCTGTTTTTT
j_gene: TRBJ1-1; d_gene: .; v_gene: TRBV29-1; abundance: .; CDR3aa: CSVDVHSEAFF; CDR3nt: TGCAGCGTTGATGTCCACTCAGAAGCTTTCTTT
j_gene: TRBJ1-1; d_gene: .; v_gene: TRBV14; abundance: few; CDR3aa: CASSQARAEAFF; CDR3nt: TGTGCCAGCAGCCAAGCCAGGGCGGAAGCTTTCTTT
j_gene: TRBJ1-1; d_gene: TRBD1; v_gene: TRBV12-3/TRBV12-4; abundance: few; CDR3aa: CASSATGVTTEAFF; CDR3nt: TGTGCCAGCAGTGCGACAGGGGTGACCACTGAAGCTTTCTTT
j_gene: TRBJ1-1; d_gene: .; v_gene: TRBV7-9; abundance: .; CDR3aa: CASSLVSAGNTEAFF; CDR3nt: TGTGCCAGCAGCTTAGTCTCGGCAGGGAACACTGAAGCTTTCTTT
j_gene: TRBJ2-1; d_gene: .; v_gene: TRBV12-3/TRBV12-4; abundance: few; CDR3aa: CASSLGTGINEQFF; CDR3nt: TGTGCCAGCAGTTTGGGGACTGGGATCAATGAGCAGTTCTTC
j_gene: TRBJ2-7; d_gene: TRBD1; v_gene: TRBV12-3/TRBV12-4; abundance: many; CDR3aa: CASSLGQGYEQYF; CDR3nt: TGTGCCAGCAGTTTGGGACAGGGCTACGAGCAGTACTTC
j_gene: TRBJ2-6; d_gene: .; v_gene: TRBV7-2; abundance: .; CDR3aa: CASSLLPVNSGANVLTF; CDR3nt: TGTGCCAGCAGCTTATTACCGGTAAACTCTGGGGCCAACGTCCTGACTTTC
j_gene: TRBJ2-3; d_gene: .; v_gene: TRBV29-1; abundance: few; CDR3aa: CSVEERSRASFGTDTQYF; CDR3nt: TGCAGCGTTGAAGAAAGGTCCAGGGCCAGTTTCGGGACAGATACGCAGTATTTT
j_gene: TRBJ2-1; d_gene: TRBD2; v_gene: TRBV11-2; abundance: .; CDR3aa: CASSSPVASGIYNEQFF; CDR3nt: TGTGCCAGCAGCTCGCCTGTCGCTAGCGGTATATACAATGAGCAGTTCTTC
j_gene: TRBJ2-5; d_gene: .; v_gene: TRBV28; abundance: many; CDR3aa: CASSLYRETQYF; CDR3nt: TGTGCCAGCAGTTTGTATCGAGAGACCCAGTACTTC
j_gene: TRBJ2-7; d_gene: TRBD1; v_gene: TRBV4-1; abundance: .; CDR3aa: CASSQTTGGSYEQYF; CDR3nt: TGCGCCAGCAGCCAAACGACAGGGGGCTCCTACGAGCAGTACTTC
j_gene: TRBJ1-4; d_gene: .; v_gene: TRBV4-1; abundance: few; CDR3aa: CASSQAPGVGLFF; CDR3nt: TGCGCCAGCAGCCAAGCCCCCGGCGTGGGGTTGTTTTTT
j_gene: TRBJ2-2; d_gene: TRBD2; v_gene: TRBV11-2; abundance: many; CDR3aa: CASSWLAGGPKAGELFF; CDR3nt: TGTGCCAGCAGCTGGTTAGCGGGAGGGCCTAAGGCCGGGGAGCTGTTTTTT
j_gene: TRBJ2-1; d_gene: .; v_gene: TRBV30; abundance: .; CDR3aa: CAWTGAVNNEQFF; CDR3nt: TGTGCCTGGACGGGGGCGGTAAACAATGAGCAGTTCTTC
j_gene: TRBJ1-2; d_gene: .; v_gene: TRBV6-6; abundance: few; CDR3aa: CASSPDVYGYTF; CDR3nt: TGTGCCAGCAGCCCGGACGTCTATGGCTACACCTTC
j_gene: TRBJ2-1; d_gene: .; v_gene: TRBV7-9; abundance: few; CDR3aa: CASSPWINEQFF; CDR3nt: TGTGCCAGCAGCCCATGGATTAATGAGCAGTTCTTC
j_gene: TRBJ1-6; d_gene: .; v_gene: TRBV20-1; abundance: .; CDR3aa: CSAQGEDSPLHF; CDR3nt: TGCAGTGCCCAGGGTGAGGATTCACCCCTCCACTTT
j_gene: TRBJ1-2; d_gene: .; v_gene: TRBV5-1; abundance: .; CDR3aa: CASSLERGGYTF; CDR3nt: TGCGCCAGCAGCTTGGAACGTGGCGGCTACACCTTC
j_gene: TRBJ2-1; d_gene: TRBD2; v_gene: TRBV28; abundance: many; CDR3aa: CASSSSLTSGSSYNEQFF; CDR3nt: TGTGCCAGCAGTTCCTCCTTAACTAGCGGGAGCTCCTACAATGAGCAGTTCTTC
j_gene: TRBJ2-1; d_gene: TRBD1; v_gene: TRBV10-3; abundance: .; CDR3aa: CATRQGESYNEQFF; CDR3nt: TGTGCCACCAGACAGGGCGAGTCATACAATGAGCAGTTCTTC
j_gene: TRBJ2-7; d_gene: .; v_gene: TRBV2; abundance: few; CDR3aa: CASSDTPSSYEQYF; CDR3nt: TGTGCCAGCAGTGATACACCTAGCTCCTACGAGCAGTACTTC
j_gene: TRBJ1-5; d_gene: .; v_gene: TRBV12-3/TRBV12-4; abundance: many; CDR3aa: CASSQNSNQPQHF; CDR3nt: TGTGCCAGCAGTCAAAATAGCAATCAGCCCCAGCATTTT
j_gene: TRBJ1-1; d_gene: .; v_gene: TRBV7-9; abundance: .; CDR3aa: CASSRDREAFF; CDR3nt: TGTGCCAGCAGCCGAGACAGGGAAGCTTTCTTT
j_gene: TRBJ1-6; d_gene: TRBD1; v_gene: TRBV20-1; abundance: .; CDR3aa: CSARALGTGGSPLHF; CDR3nt: TGCAGTGCTAGAGCTCTCGGGACAGGGGGTTCACCCCTCCACTTT